These T cell receptor beta chains were read from a single sample in a study of CD8+CD57+ T cells in acquired aplastic anemia. One entry per CDR3 protein, called by TCRdb with MiXCR from the reads. This repertoire shows under 500,000 distinct CDR3 sequences, about a third found once; its top ten account for around 0.82%. The sample comprised sorted CD4+, CD8+, or CD8+CD57+ T cells (not recorded which) from PBMCs. These receptors were obtained from a human donor with aplastic anemia. Both conserved end residues are part of each CDR3. Each record gives: J gene, V gene, D gene, clone size, CDR3 protein, CDR3 DNA. A D gene is named only where the DNA matches it firmly. Size is stated for part of the rows, as once, few or many counts, or as a class when the clone is expanded.

>TRBJ2-7|TRBV2|.|many
CASSQLLGGSYEQYF
TGTGCCAGCAGCCAGCTTTTGGGTGGCTCCTACGAGCAGTACTTC
>TRBJ2-1|TRBV9|.|.
CASSVNLQDSYNEQFF
TGTGCCAGCAGCGTAAATTTGCAGGACTCCTACAATGAGCAGTTCTTC
>TRBJ2-7|TRBV9|.|many
CASSVATAEEQYF
TGTGCCAGCAGCGTAGCTACAGCGGAAGAGCAGTACTTC
>TRBJ2-3|TRBV9|.|few
CASSVQGFEDTQYF
TGTGCCAGCAGCGTACAGGGGTTCGAAGATACGCAGTATTTT
>TRBJ2-3|TRBV25-1|.|.
CASSELLDTQYF
TGTGCCAGCAGTGAATTGCTGGATACGCAGTATTTT
>TRBJ1-4|TRBV19|.|.
CASSVGQPEKLLF
TGTGCCAGTAGTGTTGGACAGCCCGAAAAACTGCTTTTT
>TRBJ1-1|TRBV10-1|.|.
CASSTQGPGHEAFF
TGCGCCAGCAGCACCCAAGGACCGGGACATGAAGCTTTCTTT
>TRBJ2-7|TRBV12-3/TRBV12-4|TRBD2|many
CAITVSGGYEQYF
TGTGCCATCACAGTTTCGGGGGGGTACGAGCAGTACTTC
>TRBJ2-7|TRBV9|.|.
CASSVGLDCEQYF
TGTGCCAGCAGCGTAGGACTTGACTGCGAGCAGTACTTC
>TRBJ1-1|TRBV6-1|.|.
CASKRQMNTEAFF
TGTGCCAGCAAAAGACAGATGAACACTGAAGCTTTCTTT
>TRBJ1-5|TRBV12-1|.|.
CARPKHNQPQHF
TGTGCCAGGCCTAAACACAATCAGCCCCAGCATTTT
>TRBJ1-1|TRBV27|.|.
CASSSLAGVMNTEAFF
TGTGCCAGCAGTTCGTTGGCGGGAGTGATGAACACTGAAGCTTTCTTT
>TRBJ1-4|TRBV5-6|.|few
CASSLDGAGDEKLFF
TGTGCCAGCAGCTTGGATGGGGCGGGGGATGAAAAACTGTTTTTT
>TRBJ1-2|TRBV20-1|.|many
CSASTVEFYGYTF
TGCAGTGCTAGTACGGTGGAGTTCTATGGCTACACCTTC
>TRBJ1-2|TRBV30|.|few
CAWSYQQGQGYTF
TGTGCCTGGAGTTATCAACAAGGACAGGGCTACACCTTC
>TRBJ2-7|TRBV19|TRBD1|many
CASKGRDSSYEQYF
TGTGCCAGTAAGGGACGGGACAGCTCCTACGAGCAGTACTTC
>TRBJ2-7|TRBV3-1|.|.
CASSQHRDAEQYF
TGTGCCAGCAGCCAACACAGGGATGCCGAGCAGTACTTC
>TRBJ1-2|TRBV10-3|.|.
CAISDTLLSLLGSANYGYTF
TGTGCCATCAGTGACACATTGCTGTCTCTATTGGGGAGCGCCAACTATGGCTACACCTTC
>TRBJ1-1|TRBV2|.|few
CASSRPWGGAFF
TGTGCCAGCAGCCGTCCGTGGGGAGGCGCTTTCTTT
>TRBJ1-6|TRBV15|TRBD1|many
CATGRTGSNDSPLHF
TGTGCCACCGGACGGACAGGGTCCAACGATTCACCCCTCCACTTT